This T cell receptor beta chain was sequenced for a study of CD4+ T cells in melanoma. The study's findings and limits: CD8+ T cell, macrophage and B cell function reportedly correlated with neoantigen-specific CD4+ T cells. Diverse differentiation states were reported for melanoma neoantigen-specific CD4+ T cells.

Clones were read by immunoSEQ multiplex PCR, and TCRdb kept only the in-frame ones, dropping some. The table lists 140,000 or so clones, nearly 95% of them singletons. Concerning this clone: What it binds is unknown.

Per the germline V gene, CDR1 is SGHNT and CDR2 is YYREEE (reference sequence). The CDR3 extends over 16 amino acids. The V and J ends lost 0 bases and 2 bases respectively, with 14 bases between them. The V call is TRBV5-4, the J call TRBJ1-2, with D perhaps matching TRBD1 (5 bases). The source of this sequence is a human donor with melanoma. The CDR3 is CASSLEVGAANYGYTF. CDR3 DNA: TGTGCCAGCAGCTTGGAAGTTGGGGCCGCCAACTATGGCTACACCTTC.